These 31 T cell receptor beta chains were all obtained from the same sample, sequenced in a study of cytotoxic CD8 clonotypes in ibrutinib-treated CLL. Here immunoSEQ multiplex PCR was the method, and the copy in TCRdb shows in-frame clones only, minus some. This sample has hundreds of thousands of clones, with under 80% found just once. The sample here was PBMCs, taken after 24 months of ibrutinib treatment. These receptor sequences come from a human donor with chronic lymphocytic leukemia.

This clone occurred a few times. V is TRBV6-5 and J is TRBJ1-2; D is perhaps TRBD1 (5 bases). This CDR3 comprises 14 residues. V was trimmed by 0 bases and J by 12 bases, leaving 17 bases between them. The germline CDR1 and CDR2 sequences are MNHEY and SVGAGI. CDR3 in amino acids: CASSYSSVSGPNTF. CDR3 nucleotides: TGTGCCAGCAGTTACTCGAGTGTTTCAGGGCCCAACACCTTC.

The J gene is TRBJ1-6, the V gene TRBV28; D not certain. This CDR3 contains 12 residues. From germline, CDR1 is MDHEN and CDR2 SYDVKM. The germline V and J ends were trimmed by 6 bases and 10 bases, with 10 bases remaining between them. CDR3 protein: CASRPAGSPLHF. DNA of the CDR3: TGTGCCAGCAGGCCGGCGGGCTCACCCCTCCACTTT.

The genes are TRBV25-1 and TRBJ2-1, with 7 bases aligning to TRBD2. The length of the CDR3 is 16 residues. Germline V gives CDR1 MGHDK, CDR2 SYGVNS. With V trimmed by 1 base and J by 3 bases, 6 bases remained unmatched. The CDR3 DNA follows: TGTGCCAGCAGTGAATCTGGCGGGAGAGGCTACAATGAGCAGTTCTTC. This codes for CASSESGGRGYNEQFF. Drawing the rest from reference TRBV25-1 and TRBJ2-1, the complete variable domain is EADIYQTPRYLVIGTGKKITLECSQTMGHDKMYWYQQDPGMELHLIHYSYGVNSTEKGDLSSESTVSRIRTEHFPLTLESARPSHTSQYLCASSESGGRGYNEQFFGPGTRLTVL.

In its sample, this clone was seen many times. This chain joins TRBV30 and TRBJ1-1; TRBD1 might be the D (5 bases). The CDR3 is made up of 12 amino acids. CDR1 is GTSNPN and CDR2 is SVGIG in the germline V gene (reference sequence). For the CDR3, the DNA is TGTATTGCGGGACTGAGGAACACTGAAGCTTTCTTT. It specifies CIAGLRNTEAFF.

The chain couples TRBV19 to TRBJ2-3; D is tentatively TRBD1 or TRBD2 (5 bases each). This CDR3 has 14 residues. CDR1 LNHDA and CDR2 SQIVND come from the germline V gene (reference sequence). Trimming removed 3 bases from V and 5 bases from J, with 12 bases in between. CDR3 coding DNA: TGTGCCAGTAGTATCGGGCCAGGGAGAGATACGCAGTATTTT. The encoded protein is CASSIGPGRDTQYF.

The CDR3 DNA reads as TGTGCCAGCAGCGTACAACGGAACTACAATGAGCAGTTCTTC. It is translated as CASSVQRNYNEQFF. The V and J genes are TRBV9 and TRBJ2-1; no firm D call. V shed 1 base and J shed 3 bases, with 8 bases lying between them. The CDR3 is 14 amino acids. From germline, CDR1 is SGDLS and CDR2 YYNGEE.

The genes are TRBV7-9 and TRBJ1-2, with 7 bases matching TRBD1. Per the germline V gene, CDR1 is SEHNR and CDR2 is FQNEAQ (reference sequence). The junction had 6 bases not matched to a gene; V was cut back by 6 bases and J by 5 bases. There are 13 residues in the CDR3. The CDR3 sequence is CASRSGTEYGYTF. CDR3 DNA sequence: TGTGCCAGCAGATCCGGGACAGAATATGGCTACACCTTC.

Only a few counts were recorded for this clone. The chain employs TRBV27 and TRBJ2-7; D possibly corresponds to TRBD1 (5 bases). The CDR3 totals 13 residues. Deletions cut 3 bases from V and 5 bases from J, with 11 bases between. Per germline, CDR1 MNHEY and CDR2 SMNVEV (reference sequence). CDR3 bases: TGTGCCAGCAGTTTCATTGGCAGGGACGAGCAGTACTTC. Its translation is CASSFIGRDEQYF.

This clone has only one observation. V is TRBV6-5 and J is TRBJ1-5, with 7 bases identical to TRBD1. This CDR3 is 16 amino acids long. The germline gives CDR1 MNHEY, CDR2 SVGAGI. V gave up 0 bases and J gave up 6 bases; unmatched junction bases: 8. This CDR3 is CASSYSSTGVSQPQHF. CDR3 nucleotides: TGTGCCAGCAGTTACTCGTCCACAGGGGTGAGTCAGCCCCAGCATTTT.

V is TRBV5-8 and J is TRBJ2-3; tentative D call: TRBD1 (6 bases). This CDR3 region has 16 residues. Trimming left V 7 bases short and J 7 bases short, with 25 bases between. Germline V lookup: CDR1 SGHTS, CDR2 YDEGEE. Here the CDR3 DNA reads TGTGCCAGCCCTCCAGGGGTACAGTACTTCCGGCATACGCAGTATTTT. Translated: CASPPGVQYFRHTQYF.

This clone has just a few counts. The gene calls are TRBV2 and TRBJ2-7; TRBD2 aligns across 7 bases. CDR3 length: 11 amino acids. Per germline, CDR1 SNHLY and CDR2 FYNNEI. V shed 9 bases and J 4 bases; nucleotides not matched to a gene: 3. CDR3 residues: CARGRGYEQYF. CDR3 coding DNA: TGTGCCAGAGGGCGGGGGTACGAGCAGTACTTC.

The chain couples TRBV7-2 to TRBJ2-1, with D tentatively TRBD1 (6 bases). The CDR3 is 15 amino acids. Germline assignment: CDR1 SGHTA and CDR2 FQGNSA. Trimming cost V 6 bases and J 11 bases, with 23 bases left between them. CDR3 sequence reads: CASRELSVGTMKQFF. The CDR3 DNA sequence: TGTGCCAGCAGGGAGCTCTCAGTCGGGACAATGAAGCAGTTCTTC.

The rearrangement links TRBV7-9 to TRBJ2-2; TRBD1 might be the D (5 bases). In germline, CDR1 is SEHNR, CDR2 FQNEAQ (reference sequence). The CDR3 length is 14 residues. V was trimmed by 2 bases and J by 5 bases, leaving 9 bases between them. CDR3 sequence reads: CASSLRQGTGELFF. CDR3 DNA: TGTGCCAGCAGCTTAAGGCAGGGAACCGGGGAGCTGTTTTTT. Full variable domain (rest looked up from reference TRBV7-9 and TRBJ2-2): DTGVSQNPRHKITKRGQNVTFRCDPISEHNRLYWYRQTLGQGPEFLTYFQNEAQLEKSRLLSDRFSAERPKGSFSTLEIQRTEQGDSAMYLCASSLRQGTGELFFGEGSRLTVL.

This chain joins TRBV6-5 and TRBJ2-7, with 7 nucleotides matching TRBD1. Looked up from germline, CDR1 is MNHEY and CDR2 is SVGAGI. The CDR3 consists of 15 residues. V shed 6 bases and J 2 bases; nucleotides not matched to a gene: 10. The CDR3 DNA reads TGTGCCAGCAGCCCCGACCTGACAGGGACCTACGAGCAGTACTTC. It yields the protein CASSPDLTGTYEQYF.

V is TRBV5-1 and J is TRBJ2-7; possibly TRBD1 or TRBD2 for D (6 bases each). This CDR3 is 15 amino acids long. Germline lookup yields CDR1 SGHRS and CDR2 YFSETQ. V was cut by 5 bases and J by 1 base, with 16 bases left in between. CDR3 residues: CASRRDTAGSYEQYF. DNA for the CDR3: TGCGCCAGCAGAAGGGACACTGCGGGGTCCTACGAGCAGTACTTC.

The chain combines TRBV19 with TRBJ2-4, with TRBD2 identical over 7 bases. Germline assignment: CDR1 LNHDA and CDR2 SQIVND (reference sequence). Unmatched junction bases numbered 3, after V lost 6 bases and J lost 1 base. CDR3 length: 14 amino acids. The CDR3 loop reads CASRAGLAKNIQYF. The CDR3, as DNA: TGTGCCAGTAGAGCGGGATTGGCCAAAAACATTCAGTACTTC.

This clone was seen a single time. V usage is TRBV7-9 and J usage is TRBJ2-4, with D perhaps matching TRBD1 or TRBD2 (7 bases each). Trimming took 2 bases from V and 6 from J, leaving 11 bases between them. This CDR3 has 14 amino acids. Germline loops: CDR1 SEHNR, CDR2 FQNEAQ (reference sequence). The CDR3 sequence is CASSLPRGGNIQYF. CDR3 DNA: TGTGCCAGCAGCTTACCCAGGGGGGGAAACATTCAGTACTTC.

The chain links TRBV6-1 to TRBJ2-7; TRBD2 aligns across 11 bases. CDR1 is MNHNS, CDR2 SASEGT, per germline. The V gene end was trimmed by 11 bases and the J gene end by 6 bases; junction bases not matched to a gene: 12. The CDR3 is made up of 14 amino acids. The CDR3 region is CAGQNRLAGGEQYF. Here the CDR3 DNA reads TGTGCCGGTCAGAATAGGCTAGCGGGAGGCGAGCAGTACTTC.

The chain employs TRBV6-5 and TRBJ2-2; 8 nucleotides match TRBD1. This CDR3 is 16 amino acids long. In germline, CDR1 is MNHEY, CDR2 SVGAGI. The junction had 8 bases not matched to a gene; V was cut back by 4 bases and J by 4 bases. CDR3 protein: CASSSDRTGLTGELFF. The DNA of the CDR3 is TGTGCCAGCAGTTCCGACCGGACAGGGCTCACCGGGGAGCTGTTTTTT.

The CDR3 loop is CASSEVWGPISWSPLHF. The DNA for the CDR3 is TGCGCCAGCAGTGAAGTCTGGGGTCCGATCTCTTGGTCACCCCTCCACTTT. The chain carries TRBV10-2 and TRBJ1-6, with unresolved D. The germline V and J ends were trimmed by 3 bases and 10 bases, with 22 bases remaining between them. This CDR3 contains 17 residues. Germline loops: CDR1 WSHSY, CDR2 SAAADI.

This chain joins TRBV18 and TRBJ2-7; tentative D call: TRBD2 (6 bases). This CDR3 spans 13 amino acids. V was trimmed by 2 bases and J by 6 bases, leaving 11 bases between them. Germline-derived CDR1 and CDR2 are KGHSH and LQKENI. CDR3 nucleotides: TGTGCCAGCTCACCAGGGGAGGCTGGCGAGCAGTACTTC. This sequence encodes CASSPGEAGEQYF.

This chain's CDR3 is CASRPQEAGANVLTF. The CDR3, as DNA: TGTGCCAGCCGCCCCCAGGAAGCTGGGGCCAACGTCCTGACTTTC. The chain carries TRBV28 and TRBJ2-6; no reliable D call. V lost 8 bases to trimming and J lost 2 bases, with 13 bases between them. The CDR3 covers 15 residues. From germline, CDR1 is MDHEN and CDR2 SYDVKM.

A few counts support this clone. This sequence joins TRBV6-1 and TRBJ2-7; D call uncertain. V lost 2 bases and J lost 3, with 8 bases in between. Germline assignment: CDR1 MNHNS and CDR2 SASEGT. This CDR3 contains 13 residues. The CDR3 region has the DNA TGTGCCAGCAGTGAATTTGGCAGCTACGAGCAGTACTTC. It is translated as CASSEFGSYEQYF.

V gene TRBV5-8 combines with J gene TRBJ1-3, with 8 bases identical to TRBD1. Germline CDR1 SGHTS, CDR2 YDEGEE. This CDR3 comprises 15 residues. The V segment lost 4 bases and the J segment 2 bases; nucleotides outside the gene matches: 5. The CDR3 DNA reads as TGTGCCAGCAGCCCTGGACAGGGACCTGGAAACACCATATATTTT. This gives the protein CASSPGQGPGNTIYF. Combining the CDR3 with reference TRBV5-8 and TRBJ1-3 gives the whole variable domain EAGVTQSPTHLIKTRGQQATLRCSPISGHTSVYWYQQALGLGLQFLLWYDEGEERNRGNFPPRFSGRQFPNYSSELNVNALELEDSALYLCASSPGQGPGNTIYFGEGSWLTVV.

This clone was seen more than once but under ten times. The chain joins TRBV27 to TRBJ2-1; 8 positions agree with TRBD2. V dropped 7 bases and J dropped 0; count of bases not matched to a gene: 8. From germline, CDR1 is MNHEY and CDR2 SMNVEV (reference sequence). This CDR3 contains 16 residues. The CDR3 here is CASTRDTSGSYNEQFF. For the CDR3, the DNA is TGTGCCAGCACCCGGGACACTAGCGGCTCCTACAATGAGCAGTTCTTC.

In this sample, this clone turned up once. The CDR3 reads CASRSRGTGELFF. The CDR3 coding sequence is TGTGCCAGCAGATCCAGAGGGACCGGGGAGCTGTTTTTT. The V gene is TRBV28, the J gene TRBJ2-2; possibly TRBD2 for D (5 bases). The CDR3 covers 13 residues. CDR1 and CDR2 (germline): MDHEN, SYDVKM. Between the trimmed V and J ends, which lost 6 bases and 5 bases, there was a span of 10 bases.

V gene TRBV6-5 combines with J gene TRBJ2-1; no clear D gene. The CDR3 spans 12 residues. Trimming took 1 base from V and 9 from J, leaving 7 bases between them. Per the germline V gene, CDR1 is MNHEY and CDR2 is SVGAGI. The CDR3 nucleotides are TGTGCCAGCAGTTACTTCCCGGGTGAGCAGTTCTTC. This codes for CASSYFPGEQFF.

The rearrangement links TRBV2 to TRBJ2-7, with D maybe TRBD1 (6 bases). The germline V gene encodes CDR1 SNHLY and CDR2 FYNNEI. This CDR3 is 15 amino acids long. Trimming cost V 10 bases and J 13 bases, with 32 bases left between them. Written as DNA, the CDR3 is TGTGCCACCACTGAGCAAGGGACAAACTCTTTGAGCTTATACTTC. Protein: CATTEQGTNSLSLYF.

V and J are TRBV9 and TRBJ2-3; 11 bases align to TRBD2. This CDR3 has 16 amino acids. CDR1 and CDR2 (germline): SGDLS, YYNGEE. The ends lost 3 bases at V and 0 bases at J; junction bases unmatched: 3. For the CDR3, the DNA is TGTGCCAGCAGCGACACTAGCGGGAGAAGCACAGATACGCAGTATTTT. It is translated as CASSDTSGRSTDTQYF.

The CDR3 is CASSLGAGEREVKQYF. The CDR3 coding sequence is TGTGCCAGCAGCTTAGGGGCGGGAGAACGTGAAGTGAAGCAGTACTTC. V and J are TRBV7-2 and TRBJ2-7; TRBD2 agrees at 7 bases. This CDR3 spans 16 amino acids. V was clipped by 1 base and J by 8 bases; unmatched bases: 14. Germline CDR1 and CDR2: SGHTA and FQGNSA.

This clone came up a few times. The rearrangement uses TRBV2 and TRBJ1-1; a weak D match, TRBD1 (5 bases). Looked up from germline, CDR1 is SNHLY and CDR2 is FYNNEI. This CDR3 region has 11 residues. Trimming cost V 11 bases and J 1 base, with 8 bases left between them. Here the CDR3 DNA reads TGTGCCGGGGGTTGGAACACTGAAGCTTTCTTT. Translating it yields CAGGWNTEAFF. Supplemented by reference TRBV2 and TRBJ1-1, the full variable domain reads EPEVTQTPSHQVTQMGQEVILRCVPISNHLYFYWYRQILGQKVEFLVSFYNNEISEKSEIFDDQFSVERPDGSNFTLKIRSTKLEDSAMYFCAGGWNTEAFFGQGTRLTVV.